This TCR beta chain comes out of a study of early T cells in non-severe SARS-CoV-2 infection. This clonotype has only a few counts. No antigen is known for it. Per the germline V gene, CDR1 is SQVTM and CDR2 is ANQGSEA. V lost 6 bases and J lost 0, with 15 bases in between. The CDR3 sequence is 15 residues long. Unique molecular identifiers were affixed to single, distinct cDNA molecules. TCRdb redid the calling of the 5' RACE reads with MiXCR, one entry per CDR3 protein. Among about 64,000 distinct CDR3 sequences listed, 7% to 9.5% were seen once. Whole-study results and caveats: The study's VDJdb matching favored anti-spike CD8 responses and missed private and CD4 specificities.

Sequencing was performed on whole blood, taken at baseline. This rearrangement joins TRBV29-1 to TRBJ2-1; tentative D call: TRBD2 (6 bases). The TCR sequence derives from an adult who was a healthcare worker with PCR-confirmed SARS-CoV-2 infection or an uninfected control (not recorded which). CDR3 residues: CSVRGDGSSYNEQFF. In DNA, the CDR3 is TGCAGCGTCCGCGGTGACGGGAGCTCCTACAATGAGCAGTTCTTC.